This TCR beta chain was captured by sequencing in a study of shared clonotypes between healthy human individuals. Produced via immunoSEQ multiplex PCR; TCRdb's table is partial and in-frame only. The table has over 400,000 clones, around 96% seen once. This CDR3 comprises 14 residues. V was trimmed by 5 bases and J by 5 bases, leaving 15 bases between them. Germline lookup yields CDR1 MNHEY and CDR2 SMNVEV (reference sequence). The sequence came from a woman aged 25 to 45 in good health. Sequencing input: naive CD4+ T cells sorted from blood. Noted subset: CD45RA+ positively selected. This chain uses TRBV27 with TRBJ2-5; TRBD1 might be the D (7 bases). The chain's CDR3 is CASSGRRGDETQYF. DNA for the CDR3: TGTGCCAGCAGTGGCCGCAGGGGGGATGAGACCCAGTACTTC.